This TCR beta chain was profiled in a study of PD-L1 blockade in urothelial cancer. The V gene lost 0 bases and the J gene lost 1 base, with 13 bases spanning the gap. Germline V gene lookup returns CDR1 SGHRS and CDR2 YFSETQ. The CDR3 sequence is 16 residues long. TCRdb's copy holds only in-frame clones and misses some; the assay was immunoSEQ multiplex PCR. This table holds tens of thousands of clones, roughly 80% found once. The chain has TRBV5-1 and TRBJ2-5; tentatively, D is TRBD2 (5 bases). Here the sequenced sample was PBMCs, taken around atezolizumab (anti-PD-L1) treatment. The TCR comes from a man aged 65-85 years with urothelial cancer. The CDR3 sequence is CASSLAGLLTQETQYF. The CDR3 nucleotides are TGCGCCAGCAGCTTGGCCGGACTTCTTACCCAAGAGACCCAGTACTTC.